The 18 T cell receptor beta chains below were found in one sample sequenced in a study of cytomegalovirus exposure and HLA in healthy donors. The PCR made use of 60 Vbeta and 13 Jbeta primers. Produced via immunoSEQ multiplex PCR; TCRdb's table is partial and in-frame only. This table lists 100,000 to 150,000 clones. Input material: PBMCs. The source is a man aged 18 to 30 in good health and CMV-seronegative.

The CDR3: CASSLGVGGIITEAFF. Written as DNA, the CDR3 is TGTGCCAGCAGCTTGGGTGTTGGGGGGATTATCACTGAAGCTTTCTTT. V usage is TRBV5-5 and J usage is TRBJ1-1; a weak D match, TRBD1 (5 bases). This CDR3 is built from 16 residues. Germline V gene lookup returns CDR1 SGHKS and CDR2 YYEKEE (reference sequence). V lost 0 bases and J 4 bases, leaving 16 bases between the germline ends.

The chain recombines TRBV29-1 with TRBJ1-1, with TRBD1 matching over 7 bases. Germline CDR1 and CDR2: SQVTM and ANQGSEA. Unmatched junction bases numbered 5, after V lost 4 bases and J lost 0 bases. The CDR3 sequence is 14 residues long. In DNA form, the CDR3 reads TGCAGCGTTGGAGACAGGGTCATGAACACTGAAGCTTTCTTT. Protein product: CSVGDRVMNTEAFF.

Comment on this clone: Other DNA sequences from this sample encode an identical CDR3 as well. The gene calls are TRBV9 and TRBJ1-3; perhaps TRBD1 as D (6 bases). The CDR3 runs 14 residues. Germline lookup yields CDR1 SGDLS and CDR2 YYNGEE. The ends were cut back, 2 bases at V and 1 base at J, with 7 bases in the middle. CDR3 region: CASSVRGSGNTIYF. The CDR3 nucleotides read TGTGCCAGCAGCGTCAGGGGATCTGGAAACACCATATATTTT.

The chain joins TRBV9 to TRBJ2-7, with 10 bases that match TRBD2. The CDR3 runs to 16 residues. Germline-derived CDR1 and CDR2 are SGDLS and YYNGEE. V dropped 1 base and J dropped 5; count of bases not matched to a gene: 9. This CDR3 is CASSVTSGTNPHEQYF. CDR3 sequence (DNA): TGTGCCAGCAGCGTAACTAGCGGGACAAACCCACACGAGCAGTACTTC.

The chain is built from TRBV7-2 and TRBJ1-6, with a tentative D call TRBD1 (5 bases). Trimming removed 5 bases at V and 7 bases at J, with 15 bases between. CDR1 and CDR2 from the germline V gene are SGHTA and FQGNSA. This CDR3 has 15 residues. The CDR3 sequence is CASSPLVGPNSPLHF. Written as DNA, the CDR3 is TGTGCCAGCAGCCCCCTTGTGGGGCCCAATTCACCCCTCCACTTT.

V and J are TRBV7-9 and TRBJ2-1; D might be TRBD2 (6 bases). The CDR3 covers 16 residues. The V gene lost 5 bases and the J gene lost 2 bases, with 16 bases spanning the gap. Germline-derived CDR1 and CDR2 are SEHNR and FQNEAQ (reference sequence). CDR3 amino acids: CASSKISGAAYNEQFF. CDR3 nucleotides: TGTGCCAGCAGCAAGATTAGCGGAGCTGCCTACAATGAGCAGTTCTTC. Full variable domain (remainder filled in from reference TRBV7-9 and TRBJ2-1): DTGVSQNPRHKITKRGQNVTFRCDPISEHNRLYWYRQTLGQGPEFLTYFQNEAQLEKSRLLSDRFSAERPKGSFSTLEIQRTEQGDSAMYLCASSKISGAAYNEQFFGPGTRLTVL.

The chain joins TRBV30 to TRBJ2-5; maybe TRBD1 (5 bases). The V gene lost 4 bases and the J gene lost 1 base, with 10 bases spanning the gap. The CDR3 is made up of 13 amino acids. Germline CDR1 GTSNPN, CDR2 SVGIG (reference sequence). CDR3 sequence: CAWKFQGQETQYF. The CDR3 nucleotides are TGTGCCTGGAAGTTTCAGGGCCAAGAGACCCAGTACTTC.

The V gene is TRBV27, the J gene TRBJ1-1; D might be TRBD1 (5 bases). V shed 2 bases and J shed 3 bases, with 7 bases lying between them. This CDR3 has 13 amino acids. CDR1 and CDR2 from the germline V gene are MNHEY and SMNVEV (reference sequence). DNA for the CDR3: TGTGCCAGCAGTTTAAACAGGTACACTGAAGCTTTCTTT. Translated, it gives CASSLNRYTEAFF.

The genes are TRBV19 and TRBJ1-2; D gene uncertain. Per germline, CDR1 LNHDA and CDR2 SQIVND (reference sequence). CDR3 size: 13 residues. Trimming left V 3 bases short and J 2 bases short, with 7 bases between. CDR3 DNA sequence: TGTGCCAGTAGTATTCAGATAAACTATGGCTACACCTTC. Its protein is CASSIQINYGYTF.

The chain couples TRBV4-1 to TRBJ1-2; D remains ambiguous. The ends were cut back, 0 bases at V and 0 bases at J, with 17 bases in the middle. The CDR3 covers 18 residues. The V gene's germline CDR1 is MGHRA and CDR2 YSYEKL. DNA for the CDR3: TGCGCCAGCAGCCAAGATCTTAGTATTGAGCCTCCTAACTATGGCTACACCTTC. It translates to CASSQDLSIEPPNYGYTF.

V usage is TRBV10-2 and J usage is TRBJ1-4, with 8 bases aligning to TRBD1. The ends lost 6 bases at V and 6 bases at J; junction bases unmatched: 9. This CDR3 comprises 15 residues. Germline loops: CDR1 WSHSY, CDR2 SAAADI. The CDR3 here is CASRPRTGLHEKLFF. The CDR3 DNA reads TGCGCCAGCAGGCCGCGGACAGGGCTACATGAAAAACTGTTTTTT.

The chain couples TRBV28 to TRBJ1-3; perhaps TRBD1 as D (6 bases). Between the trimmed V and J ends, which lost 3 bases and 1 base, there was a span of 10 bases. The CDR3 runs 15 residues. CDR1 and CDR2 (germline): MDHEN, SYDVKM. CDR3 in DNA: TGTGCCAGCAGTTTTCCCACAGGGTCTGGAAACACCATATATTTT. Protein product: CASSFPTGSGNTIYF.

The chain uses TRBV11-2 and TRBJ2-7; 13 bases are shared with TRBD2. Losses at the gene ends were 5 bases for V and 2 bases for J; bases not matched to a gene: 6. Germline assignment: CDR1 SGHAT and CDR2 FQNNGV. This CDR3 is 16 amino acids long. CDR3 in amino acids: CASSTGLAGVPYEQYF. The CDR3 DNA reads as TGTGCCAGCAGCACCGGACTAGCGGGAGTCCCCTACGAGCAGTACTTC. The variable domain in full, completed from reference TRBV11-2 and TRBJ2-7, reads EAGVAQSPRYKIIEKRQSVAFWCNPISGHATLYWYQQILGQGPKLLIQFQNNGVVDDSQLPKDRFSAERLKGVDSTLKIQPAKLEDSAVYLCASSTGLAGVPYEQYFGPGTRLTVT.

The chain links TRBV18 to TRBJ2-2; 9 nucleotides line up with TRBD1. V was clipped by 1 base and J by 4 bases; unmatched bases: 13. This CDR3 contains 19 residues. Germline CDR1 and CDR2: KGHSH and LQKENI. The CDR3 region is CASSPRSLEQGARTGELFF. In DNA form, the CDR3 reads TGTGCCAGCTCACCACGATCTTTGGAACAGGGGGCGCGCACCGGGGAGCTGTTTTTT.

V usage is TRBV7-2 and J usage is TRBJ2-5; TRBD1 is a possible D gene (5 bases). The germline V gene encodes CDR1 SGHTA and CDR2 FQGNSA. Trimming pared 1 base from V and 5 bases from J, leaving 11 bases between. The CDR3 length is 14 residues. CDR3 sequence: CASSLVYRLETQYF. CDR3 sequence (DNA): TGTGCCAGCAGCTTAGTGTACAGGTTGGAGACCCAGTACTTC.

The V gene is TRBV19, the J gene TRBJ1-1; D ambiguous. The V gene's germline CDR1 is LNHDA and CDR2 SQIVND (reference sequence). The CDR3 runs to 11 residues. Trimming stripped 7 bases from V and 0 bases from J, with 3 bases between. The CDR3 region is CASNMNTEAFF. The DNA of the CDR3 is TGTGCCAGTAACATGAACACTGAAGCTTTCTTT.

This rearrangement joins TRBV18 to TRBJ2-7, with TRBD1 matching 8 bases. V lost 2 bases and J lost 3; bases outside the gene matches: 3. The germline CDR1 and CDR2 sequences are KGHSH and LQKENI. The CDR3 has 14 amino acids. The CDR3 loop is CASSPETGVYEQYF. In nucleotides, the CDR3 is TGTGCCAGCTCACCAGAGACAGGGGTCTACGAGCAGTACTTC.

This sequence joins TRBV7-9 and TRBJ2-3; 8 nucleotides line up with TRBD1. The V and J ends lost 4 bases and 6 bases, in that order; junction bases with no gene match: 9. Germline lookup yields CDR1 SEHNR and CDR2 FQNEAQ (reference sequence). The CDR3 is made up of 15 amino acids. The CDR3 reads CASSSGQGDLDTQYF. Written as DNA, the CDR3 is TGTGCCAGCAGCTCCGGACAGGGAGATCTCGATACGCAGTATTTT.